Below, 8 T cell receptor beta chains from the same sample are listed, as sequenced in a study of control samples from healthy donors and cancer patients. TCRdb's copy holds only in-frame clones and misses some; the assay was immunoSEQ multiplex PCR. The data contain roughly 160,000 clones, approximately 86% of them singletons. Sequencing input: blood. These receptors were collected from a woman in her twenties or thirties in good health.

The chain couples TRBV3-1 (or the pseudogene TRBV3-2) to TRBJ2-3; the match to TRBD1 covers 8 bases. Trimming removed 2 bases from V and 5 bases from J; junction bases left unmatched: 6. This CDR3 has 15 amino acids. Germline CDR1 reads LGHDT; CDR2 reads YNNKEL (reference sequence). CDR3 bases: TGTGCCAGCAGCCAATACGCCACAGGGGGAGATACGCAGTATTTT. It yields the protein CASSQYATGGDTQYF.

This clone was recorded only once. The V and J genes are TRBV2 and TRBJ1-3; maybe TRBD1 (6 bases). The germline V gene has CDR1 SNHLY and CDR2 FYNNEI. Trimming shortened V by 5 bases and J by 4 bases, and 12 bases separated the two germline ends. CDR3 length: 14 amino acids. CDR3 amino acids: CASSTHGQGNTIYF. As DNA, the CDR3 is TGTGCCAGCAGTACCCACGGACAGGGAAACACCATATATTTT.

The CDR3 is CASSLWDRGRGGYTF. DNA for the CDR3: TGTGCCAGCAGCTTGTGGGACAGGGGGAGAGGTGGCTACACCTTC. The chain recombines TRBV5-6 with TRBJ1-2; TRBD1 matches at 11 bases. The CDR3 length is 15 residues. V trimming: 1 base; J trimming: 7 bases; junction bases outside the gene matches: 6. Germline CDR1 reads SGHDT; CDR2 reads YYEEEE.

J is TRBJ1-2 and V is TRBV28; TRBD1 agrees at 8 bases. Germline CDR1 and CDR2: MDHEN and SYDVKM. CDR3 length: 14 amino acids. With 6 bases clipped from V and 4 bases from J, the junction kept 7 bases outside the gene matches. CDR3 DNA: TGTGCCAGCAGACCCCAGGGGGCTGGCTATGGCTACACCTTC. As protein: CASRPQGAGYGYTF.

This chain uses TRBV7-2 with TRBJ1-3, with a weak D call TRBD1 (5 bases). Deletions cut 2 bases from V and 0 bases from J, with 11 bases between. Germline V gene sequence: CDR1 SGHTA, CDR2 FQGNSA. This CDR3 has 16 residues. The CDR3: CASSLRGLSSGNTIYF. The CDR3 DNA reads TGTGCCAGCAGCTTAAGGGGACTGAGCTCTGGAAACACCATATATTTT.

The V call is TRBV15, the J call TRBJ1-1, with D maybe TRBD1 (6 bases). The germline V gene encodes CDR1 LNHNV and CDR2 YYDKDF (reference sequence). The germline V and J ends were trimmed by 0 bases and 5 bases, with 10 bases remaining between them. The CDR3 contains 14 residues. The CDR3 bases are TGTGCCACCAGCAGAGAAACCCAGGGGACTGAAGCTTTCTTT. It yields the protein CATSRETQGTEAFF.

This clone was observed a single time. The rearrangement uses TRBV3-1 (or the pseudogene TRBV3-2) and TRBJ2-1; TRBD2 matches 11 bases. Trimming at V came to 1 base and at J to 11 bases, leaving 4 bases not matched to a gene. In germline, CDR1 is LGHDT, CDR2 YNNKEL (reference sequence). CDR3 length: 14 residues. CDR3 amino acids: CASSQVLAGGKQFF. The CDR3 nucleotides read TGTGCCAGCAGCCAAGTTCTAGCGGGAGGTAAGCAGTTCTTC.

This clone was seen only once. V and J are TRBV14 and TRBJ2-2; D possibly corresponds to TRBD1 (5 bases). The CDR3 runs 16 residues. Germline assignment: CDR1 SGHDN and CDR2 FVKESK. The V and J ends lost 1 base and 6 bases respectively, with 15 bases between them. The CDR3 DNA reads TGTGCCAGCAGCCAAGTGGGGTCAGGGTACGCCGGGGAGCTGTTTTTT. Encoded protein: CASSQVGSGYAGELFF.